These 10 T cell receptor beta chains were sequenced from one sample in a study of Tregs in tolerant kidney transplant recipients. Recipients received nonmyeloablative bone marrow transplants from related graft donors, with transient mixed chimerism. Using immunoSEQ multiplex PCR, the repertoire was profiled, and TCRdb retains in-frame clones only, with some absent. The sample consists of 95,000 or so clones, 93% of them appearing once. The sequences come from CD4+ T cells from blood (PBMCs), collected 12 months after the transplant. These receptors came from a human patient who received a combined kidney and bone marrow transplant. Certain T cells may be donor cells from the graft.

The chain has TRBV5-1 and TRBJ2-7, with D possibly TRBD1 on 6 matching bases. Trimming left V 2 bases short and J 1 base short, with 13 bases between. Per germline, CDR1 SGHRS and CDR2 YFSETQ. The CDR3 totals 15 residues. In nucleotides, the CDR3 is TGCGCCAGCAGCTTACCGTTGACAGGTTCCTACGAGCAGTACTTC. Its translation is CASSLPLTGSYEQYF.

CDR3: CASWDRPYEQYF. CDR3 sequence (DNA): TGTGCCAGTTGGGACAGGCCTTACGAGCAGTACTTC. The chain has TRBV19 and TRBJ2-7; 8 nucleotides align to TRBD1. The V gene's germline CDR1 is LNHDA and CDR2 SQIVND (reference sequence). The V gene end was trimmed by 8 bases and the J gene end by 4 bases; junction bases not matched to a gene: 4. This CDR3 is built from 12 residues.

This chain links TRBV5-5 with TRBJ2-3, with 10 nucleotides matching TRBD1. The CDR3 is 19 residues long. J lost 1 base, V lost 2 bases, and 13 bases had no gene match. Germline assignment: CDR1 SGHKS and CDR2 YYEKEE (reference sequence). As DNA, the CDR3 is TGTGCCAGCAGCTTAAACCGGGACAGGGGTCCATCTGGCACAGATACGCAGTATTTT. This sequence encodes CASSLNRDRGPSGTDTQYF.

This clone occurred once. The J gene is TRBJ1-2, the V gene TRBV10-3; 9 bases map to TRBD1. Germline loops: CDR1 ENHRY, CDR2 SYGVKD. The J segment lost 4 bases and the V segment lost 10 bases, leaving 10 bases of the junction unmatched. The CDR3 is 14 residues long. The CDR3 sequence is CATWDRVGGYGYTF. The DNA for the CDR3 is TGTGCCACTTGGGACAGGGTTGGCGGCTATGGCTACACCTTC.

This chain connects TRBV2 to TRBJ2-5, with D perhaps matching TRBD2 (5 bases). Judging by the DNA end, TRBJ2-7 fits better; the J call may be wrong. Germline CDR1 is SNHLY and CDR2 is FYNNEI. The CDR3 is made up of 10 amino acids. The CDR3 here is CASRDYEQYF. The CDR3 DNA reads as TGTGCCAGCCGGGACTACGAGCAGTACTTC.

The chain employs TRBV5-4 and TRBJ2-7, with D possibly being TRBD1 (7 bases). This CDR3 contains 15 residues. V lost 0 bases to trimming and J lost 5 bases, with 15 bases between them. CDR1 SGHNT and CDR2 YYREEE come from the germline V gene (reference sequence). The CDR3 nucleotides read TGTGCCAGCAGCTTGGGTCTGCAGGGGGGCCACGAGCAGTACTTC. Residues: CASSLGLQGGHEQYF.

The CDR3 reads CASRIPGYYGYTF. CDR3 DNA sequence: TGTGCCAGCAGGATTCCAGGCTATTATGGCTACACCTTC. The chain carries TRBV6-5 and TRBJ1-2, with D unresolved. The germline V gene has CDR1 MNHEY and CDR2 SVGAGI. The CDR3 runs 13 residues. The V gene lost 6 bases and the J gene lost 5 bases, with 13 bases spanning the gap.

V is TRBV6-1 and J is TRBJ1-5; D may be TRBD1 (6 bases). The V and J ends lost 6 bases and 8 bases respectively, with 14 bases between them. Per germline, CDR1 MNHNS and CDR2 SASEGT. CDR3 length: 13 amino acids. The CDR3 DNA follows: TGTGCCAGCAGGTTCCAACAGGGAAAGCCCCAGCATTTT. It translates to CASRFQQGKPQHF.

V and J are TRBV7-9 and TRBJ1-3; D is ambiguous. The V and J ends lost 1 base and 0 bases respectively, with 10 bases between them. Germline-derived CDR1 and CDR2 are SEHNR and FQNEAQ (reference sequence). This CDR3 is built from 16 residues. The CDR3 sequence is CASSLVSGSSGNTIYF. DNA for the CDR3: TGTGCCAGCAGCTTAGTATCGGGTAGCTCTGGAAACACCATATATTTT. The entire variable domain, with the rest obtained from reference TRBV7-9 and TRBJ1-3, is as follows: DTGVSQNPRHKITKRGQNVTFRCDPISEHNRLYWYRQTLGQGPEFLTYFQNEAQLEKSRLLSDRFSAERPKGSFSTLEIQRTEQGDSAMYLCASSLVSGSSGNTIYFGEGSWLTVV.

The V call is TRBV11-3, the J call TRBJ2-5, with 9 bases aligning to TRBD2. The CDR3 runs 16 residues. CDR1 is SGHNT, CDR2 YENEEA, per germline. V shed 5 bases and J 5 bases; nucleotides not matched to a gene: 12. The CDR3 protein is CASSAIWREGQETQYF. The CDR3 nucleotides read TGTGCCAGCAGCGCGATCTGGCGGGAGGGCCAGGAGACCCAGTACTTC.